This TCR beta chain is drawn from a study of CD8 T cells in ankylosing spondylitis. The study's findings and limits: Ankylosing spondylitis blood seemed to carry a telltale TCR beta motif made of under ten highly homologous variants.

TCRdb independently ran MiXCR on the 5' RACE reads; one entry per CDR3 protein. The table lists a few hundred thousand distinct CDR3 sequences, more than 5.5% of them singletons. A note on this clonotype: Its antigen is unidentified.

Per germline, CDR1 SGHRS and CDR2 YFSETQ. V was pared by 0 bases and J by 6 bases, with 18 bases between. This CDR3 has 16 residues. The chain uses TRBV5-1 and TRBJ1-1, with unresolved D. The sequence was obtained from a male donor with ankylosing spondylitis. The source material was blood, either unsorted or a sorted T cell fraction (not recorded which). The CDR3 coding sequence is TGCGCCAGCAGCTTGGGTCCAGGTCGCTTAAGTGCTGAAGCTTTCTTT. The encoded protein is CASSLGPGRLSAEAFF.